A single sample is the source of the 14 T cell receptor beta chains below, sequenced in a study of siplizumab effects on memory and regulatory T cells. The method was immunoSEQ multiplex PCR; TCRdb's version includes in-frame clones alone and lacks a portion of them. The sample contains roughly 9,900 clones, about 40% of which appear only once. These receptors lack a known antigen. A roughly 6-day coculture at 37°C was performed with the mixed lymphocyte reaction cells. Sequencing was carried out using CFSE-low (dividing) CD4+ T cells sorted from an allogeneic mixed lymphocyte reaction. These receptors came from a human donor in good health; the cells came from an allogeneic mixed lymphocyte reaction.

CDR3 sequence: CASSPGVTTNEKLFF. CDR3 nucleotides: TGTGCCAGCTCACCAGGAGTAACAACTAATGAAAAACTGTTTTTT. The chain links TRBV18 to TRBJ1-4; D unclear. The CDR3 extends over 15 amino acids. The germline V gene encodes CDR1 KGHSH and CDR2 LQKENI. V was pared by 2 bases and J by 0 bases, with 7 bases between.

The CDR3: CASTGTSTDTQYF. CDR3 bases: TGTGCCAGCACTGGGACTAGCACAGATACGCAGTATTTT. The chain has TRBV2 and TRBJ2-3; possibly TRBD2 for D (6 bases). This CDR3 contains 13 residues. V lost 7 bases, J lost 0 bases, and 8 bases lay in between. Germline lookup yields CDR1 SNHLY and CDR2 FYNNEI.

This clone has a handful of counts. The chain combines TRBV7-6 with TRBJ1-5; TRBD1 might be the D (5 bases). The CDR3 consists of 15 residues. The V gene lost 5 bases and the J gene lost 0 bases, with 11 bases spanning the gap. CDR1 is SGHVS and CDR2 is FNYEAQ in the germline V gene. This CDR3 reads CASSRTGDSNQPQHF. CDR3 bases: TGTGCCAGCAGCCGAACAGGTGATAGCAATCAGCCCCAGCATTTT. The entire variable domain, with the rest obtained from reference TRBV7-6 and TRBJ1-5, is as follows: GAGVSQSPRYKVTKRGQDVALRCDPISGHVSLYWYRQALGQGPEFLTYFNYEAQQDKSGLPNDRFSAERPEGSISTLTIQRTEQRDSAMYRCASSRTGDSNQPQHFGDGTRLSIL.

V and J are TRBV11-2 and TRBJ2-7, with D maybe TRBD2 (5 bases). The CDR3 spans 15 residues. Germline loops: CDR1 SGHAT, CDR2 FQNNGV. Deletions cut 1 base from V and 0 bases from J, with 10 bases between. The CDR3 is CASSLGRWDSYEQYF. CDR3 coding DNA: TGTGCCAGCAGCTTAGGGAGGTGGGACTCCTACGAGCAGTACTTC.

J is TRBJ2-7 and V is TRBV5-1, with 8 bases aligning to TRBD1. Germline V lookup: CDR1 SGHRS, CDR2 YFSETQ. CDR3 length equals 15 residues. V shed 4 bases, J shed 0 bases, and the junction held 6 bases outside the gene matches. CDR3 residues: CASSNPGQASYEQYF. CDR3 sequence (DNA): TGCGCCAGCAGCAATCCGGGACAGGCCTCCTACGAGCAGTACTTC.

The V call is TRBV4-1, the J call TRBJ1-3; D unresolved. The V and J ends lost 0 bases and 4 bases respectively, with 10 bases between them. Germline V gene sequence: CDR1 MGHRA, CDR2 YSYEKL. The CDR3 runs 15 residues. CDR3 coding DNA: TGCGCCAGCAGCCAAGACCGCCAGACCGGAAACACCATATATTTT. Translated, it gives CASSQDRQTGNTIYF.

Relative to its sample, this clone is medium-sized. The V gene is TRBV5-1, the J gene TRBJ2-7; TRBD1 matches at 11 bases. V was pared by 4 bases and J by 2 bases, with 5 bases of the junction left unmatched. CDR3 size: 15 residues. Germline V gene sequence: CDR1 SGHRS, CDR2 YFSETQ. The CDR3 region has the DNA TGCGCCAGCAGCACCTGGGACAGGGGGACCTACGAGCAGTACTTC. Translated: CASSTWDRGTYEQYF. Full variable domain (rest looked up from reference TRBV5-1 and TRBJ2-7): KAGVTQTPRYLIKTRGQQVTLSCSPISGHRSVSWYQQTPGQGLQFLFEYFSETQRNKGNFPGRFSGRQFSNSRSEMNVSTLELGDSALYLCASSTWDRGTYEQYFGPGTRLTVT.

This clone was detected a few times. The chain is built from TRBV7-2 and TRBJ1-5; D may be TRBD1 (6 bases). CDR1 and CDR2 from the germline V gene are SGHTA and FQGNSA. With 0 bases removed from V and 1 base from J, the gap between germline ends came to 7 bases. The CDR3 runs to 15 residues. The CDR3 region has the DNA TGTGCCAGCAGCTTAGCTGGGGGCAGCAATCAGCCCCAGCATTTT. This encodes CASSLAGGSNQPQHF.

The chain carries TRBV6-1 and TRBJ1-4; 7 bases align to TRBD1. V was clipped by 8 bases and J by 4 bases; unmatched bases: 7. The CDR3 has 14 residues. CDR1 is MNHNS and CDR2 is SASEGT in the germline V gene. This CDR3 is CASSTGQLNEKLFF. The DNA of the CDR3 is TGTGCCAGCTCAACGGGACAGCTTAATGAAAAACTGTTTTTT.

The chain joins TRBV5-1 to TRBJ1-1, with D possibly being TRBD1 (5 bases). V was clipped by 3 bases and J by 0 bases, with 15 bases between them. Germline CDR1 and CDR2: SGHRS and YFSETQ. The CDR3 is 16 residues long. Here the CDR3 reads CASSSLLAGLNTEAFF. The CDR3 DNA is TGCGCCAGCAGCTCTCTTCTAGCAGGGCTGAACACTGAAGCTTTCTTT.

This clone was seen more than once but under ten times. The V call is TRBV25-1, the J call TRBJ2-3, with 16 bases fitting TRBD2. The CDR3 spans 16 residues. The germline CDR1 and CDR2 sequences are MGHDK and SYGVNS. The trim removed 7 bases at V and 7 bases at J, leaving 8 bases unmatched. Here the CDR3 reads CASTQPGLAGGHTQYF. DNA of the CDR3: TGTGCCAGCACCCAACCGGGACTAGCGGGAGGGCATACGCAGTATTTT.

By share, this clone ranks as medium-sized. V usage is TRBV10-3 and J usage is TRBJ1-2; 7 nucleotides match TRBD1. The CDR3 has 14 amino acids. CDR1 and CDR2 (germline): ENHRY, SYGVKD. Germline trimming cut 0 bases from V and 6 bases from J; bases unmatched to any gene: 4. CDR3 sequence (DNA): TGTGCCATCAGTGAGTCGAACAGGGGAGATGGCTACACCTTC. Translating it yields CAISESNRGDGYTF.

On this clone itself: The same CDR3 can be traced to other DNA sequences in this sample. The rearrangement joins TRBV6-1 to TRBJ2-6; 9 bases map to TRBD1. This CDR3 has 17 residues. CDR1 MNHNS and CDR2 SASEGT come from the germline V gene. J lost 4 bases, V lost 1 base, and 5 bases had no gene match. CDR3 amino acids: CASSEGTGGSGANVLTF. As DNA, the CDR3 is TGTGCCAGCAGTGAAGGCACAGGGGGCTCAGGGGCCAACGTCCTGACTTTC.

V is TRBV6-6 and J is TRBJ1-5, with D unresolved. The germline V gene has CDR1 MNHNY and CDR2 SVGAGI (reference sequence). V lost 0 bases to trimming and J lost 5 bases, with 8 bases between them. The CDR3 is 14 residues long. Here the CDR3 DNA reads TGTGCCAGCAGTTACTCGAACAGCCATCAGCCCCAGCATTTT. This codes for CASSYSNSHQPQHF.